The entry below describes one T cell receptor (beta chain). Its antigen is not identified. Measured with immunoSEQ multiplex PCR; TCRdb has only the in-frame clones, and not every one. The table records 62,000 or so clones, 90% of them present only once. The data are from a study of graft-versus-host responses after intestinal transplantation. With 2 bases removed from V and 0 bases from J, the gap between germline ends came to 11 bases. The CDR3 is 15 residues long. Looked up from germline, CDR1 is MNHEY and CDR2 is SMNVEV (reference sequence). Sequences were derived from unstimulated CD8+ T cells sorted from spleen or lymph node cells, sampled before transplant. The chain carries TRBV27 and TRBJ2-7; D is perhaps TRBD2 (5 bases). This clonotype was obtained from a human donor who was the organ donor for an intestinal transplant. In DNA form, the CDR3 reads TGTGCCAGCAGTTTAAAATCGGGGTTCTCCTACGAGCAGTACTTC. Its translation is CASSLKSGFSYEQYF.